Listed below are T cell receptor beta chains from one sample, sequenced in a study of OX40 agonist ivuxolimab in advanced cancers. Here immunoSEQ multiplex PCR was the method, and the copy in TCRdb shows in-frame clones only, minus some. The sample has some 62,000 clones, approximately 79% seen once. Sequenced material: CD4+ or CD8+ T cells sorted from blood, taken in a trial of the OX40 agonist ivuxolimab. These receptors were taken from an adult with an advanced solid tumor such as melanoma, head and neck, liver or kidney cancer. Each CDR3 is given with its conserved first and last residue. A D gene is named only where the DNA matches it firmly. Clone size, where shown, is once, few, many, or a class for clones that have expanded.

CATSRGKNTEAFF TGTGCCACCAGCAGAGGGAAGAACACTGAAGCTTTCTTT NA TRBV15 few 13 TRBJ1-1
CASSLAAGGLDTQYF TGTGCCAGCAGCTTAGCGGCGGGCGGACTAGATACGCAGTATTTT NA TRBV7-2 NA 15 TRBJ2-3
CASILPGGDTQYF TGTGCCAGCATCCTTCCGGGGGGAGATACGCAGTATTTT TRBD2 TRBV28 NA 13 TRBJ2-3
CASSDRQGLDTQYF TGTGCCAGCAGCGACCGACAGGGATTGGATACGCAGTATTTT TRBD1 TRBV9 once 14 TRBJ2-3
CASSVGLGANVLTF TGTGCCAGTTCGGTCGGGTTGGGGGCCAACGTCCTGACTTTC NA TRBV2 NA 14 TRBJ2-6
CASSVGEMMDRVTYEQYF TGTGCCAGCAGTGTAGGAGAGATGATGGACAGGGTTACCTACGAGCAGTACTTC TRBD1 TRBV2 NA 18 TRBJ2-7
CASSVGLAGLLGEQFF TGTGCCAGCAGCGTAGGCTTAGCGGGCCTCTTGGGTGAGCAGTTCTTC TRBD2 TRBV9 NA 16 TRBJ2-1
CASSAQGVNQPQHF TGTGCCAGCAGTGCTCAAGGAGTCAATCAGCCCCAGCATTTT NA TRBV27 NA 14 TRBJ1-5
CASSSRRTGPYEQYF TGTGCCAGCAGCTCTCGTCGGACAGGGCCCTACGAGCAGTACTTC TRBD1 TRBV7-9 NA 15 TRBJ2-7
CASSLDGGAYEQYF TGTGCCAGCAGCTTGGACGGGGGGGCGTACGAGCAGTACTTC TRBD2 TRBV5-4 NA 14 TRBJ2-7
CSAATSKQRETQYF TGCAGCGCTGCGACTAGCAAGCAAAGAGAGACCCAGTACTTC TRBD2 TRBV29-1 NA 14 TRBJ2-5
CASSLDGTSYEQYF TGTGCCAGCAGCTTGGACGGAACCTCCTACGAGCAGTACTTC NA TRBV7-2 NA 14 TRBJ2-7
CASSLPGTGAEQYF TGCGCCAGCAGCCTTCCCGGGACAGGGGCCGAGCAGTACTTC TRBD1 TRBV5-1 NA 14 TRBJ2-7
CASSYRDRENTEAFF TGTGCCAGCAGCTACCGGGACAGGGAAAACACTGAAGCTTTCTTT TRBD1 TRBV7-8 NA 15 TRBJ1-1